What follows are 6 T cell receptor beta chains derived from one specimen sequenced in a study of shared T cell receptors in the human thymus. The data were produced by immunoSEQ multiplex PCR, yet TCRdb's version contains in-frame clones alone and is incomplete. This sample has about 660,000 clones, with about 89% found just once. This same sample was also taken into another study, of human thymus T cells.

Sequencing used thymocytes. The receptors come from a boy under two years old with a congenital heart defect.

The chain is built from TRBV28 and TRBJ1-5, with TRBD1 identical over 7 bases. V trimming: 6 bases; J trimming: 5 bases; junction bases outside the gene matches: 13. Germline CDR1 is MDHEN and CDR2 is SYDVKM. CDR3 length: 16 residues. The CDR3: CASRSQGPVSYQPQHF. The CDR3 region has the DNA TGTGCCAGCAGATCACAGGGGCCGGTGAGTTATCAGCCCCAGCATTTT.

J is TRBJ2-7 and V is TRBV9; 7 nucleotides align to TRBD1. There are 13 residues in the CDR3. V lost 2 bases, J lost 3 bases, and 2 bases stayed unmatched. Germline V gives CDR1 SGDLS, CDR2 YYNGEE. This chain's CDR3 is CASSVRGNYEQYF. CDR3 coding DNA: TGTGCCAGCAGCGTCAGGGGGAACTACGAGCAGTACTTC.

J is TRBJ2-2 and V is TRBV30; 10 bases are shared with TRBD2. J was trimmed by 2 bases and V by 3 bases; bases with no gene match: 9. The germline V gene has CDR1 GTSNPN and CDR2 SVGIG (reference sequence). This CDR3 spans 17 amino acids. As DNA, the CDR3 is TGTGCCTGGAGGAGGGGATCTAGCGGGAGAAACACCGGGGAGCTGTTTTTT. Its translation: CAWRRGSSGRNTGELFF.

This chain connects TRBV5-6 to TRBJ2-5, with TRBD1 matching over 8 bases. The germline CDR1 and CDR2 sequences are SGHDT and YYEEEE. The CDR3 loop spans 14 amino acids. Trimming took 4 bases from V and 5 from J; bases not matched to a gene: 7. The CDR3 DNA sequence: TGTGCCAGCAGCAAAGGACAGGGTATCGAGACCCAGTACTTC. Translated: CASSKGQGIETQYF.

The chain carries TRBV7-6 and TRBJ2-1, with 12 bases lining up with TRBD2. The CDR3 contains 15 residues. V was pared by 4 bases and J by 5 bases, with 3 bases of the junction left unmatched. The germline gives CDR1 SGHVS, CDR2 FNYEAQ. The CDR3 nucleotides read TGTGCCAGCAGCTCTAGCGGGGGGGGGAACAATGAGCAGTTCTTC. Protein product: CASSSSGGGNNEQFF.

Here the CDR3 reads CASSTRTVPNTGELFF. The CDR3 DNA reads TGTGCCAGCAGTACCCGGACAGTCCCGAACACCGGGGAGCTGTTTTTT. The rearrangement links TRBV27 to TRBJ2-2; possibly TRBD1 for D (6 bases). CDR3 length: 16 residues. V lost 5 bases and J 0 bases, leaving 13 bases between the germline ends. The germline CDR1 and CDR2 sequences are MNHEY and SMNVEV (reference sequence).